A selection of T cell receptor beta chains follows, all from one sample in a study of blood T cell repertoires in COVID-19. The assay was immunoSEQ multiplex PCR, and TCRdb's table has in-frame clones only and misses some. This sample has 55,000 to 65,000 clones; approximately 82% occur once, and the top ten carry approximately 3.4%. The sample taken for sequencing was peripheral blood. The origin of the receptors is a man aged 60-69 years with acute or convalescent COVID-19. CDR3s include the opening cysteine and the closing phenylalanine or tryptophan. Each record gives: clone size, V gene, D gene, J gene, CDR3 protein, CDR3 DNA. The D gene is left open where the match is weak. Size values are once, few and many counts, or a class for expanded clones, and some rows have none.

clone_size: -; v_call: TRBV2; d_call: -; j_call: TRBJ1-2; cdr3_aa: CASSPGQRAGYTF; cdr3_nt: TGTGCCAGCAGTCCTGGTCAACGAGCTGGCTACACCTTC
clone_size: -; v_call: TRBV20-1; d_call: -; j_call: TRBJ1-1; cdr3_aa: CSASPQVGAFF; cdr3_nt: TGCAGTGCTTCTCCACAGGTCGGAGCTTTCTTT
clone_size: once; v_call: TRBV5-4; d_call: -; j_call: TRBJ1-1; cdr3_aa: CASSFMSGENTEAFF; cdr3_nt: TGTGCCAGCAGCTTTATGTCAGGTGAGAACACTGAAGCTTTCTTT
clone_size: -; v_call: TRBV11-2; d_call: TRBD1; j_call: TRBJ1-2; cdr3_aa: CASSKTGESGYTF; cdr3_nt: TGTGCCAGCAGTAAGACAGGGGAAAGTGGCTACACCTTC
clone_size: few; v_call: TRBV11-2; d_call: -; j_call: TRBJ1-2; cdr3_aa: CASSPDDRGRNYGYTF; cdr3_nt: TGTGCCAGCAGCCCCGATGACAGAGGACGCAACTATGGCTACACCTTC
clone_size: -; v_call: TRBV5-6; d_call: -; j_call: TRBJ1-5; cdr3_aa: CASSLLSGNQPQHF; cdr3_nt: TGTGCCAGCAGCTTGCTAAGCGGGAATCAGCCCCAGCATTTT
clone_size: -; v_call: TRBV5-1; d_call: TRBD1; j_call: TRBJ1-1; cdr3_aa: CASSWDRGGGNTEAFF; cdr3_nt: TGCGCCAGCAGCTGGGACAGGGGCGGGGGCAACACTGAAGCTTTCTTT
clone_size: -; v_call: TRBV7-3; d_call: -; j_call: TRBJ1-2; cdr3_aa: CASSLTLFEGYTF; cdr3_nt: TGTGCCAGCAGCTTAACGTTATTCGAGGGCTACACCTTC
clone_size: -; v_call: TRBV2; d_call: -; j_call: TRBJ1-5; cdr3_aa: CASRGVRGSNQPQHF; cdr3_nt: TGTGCCAGCAGGGGGGTCAGGGGAAGCAATCAGCCCCAGCATTTT
clone_size: -; v_call: TRBV7-2; d_call: -; j_call: TRBJ2-1; cdr3_aa: CASSPGRIQFF; cdr3_nt: TGTGCCAGCAGCCCAGGCCGGATCCAGTTCTTC
clone_size: -; v_call: TRBV6-5; d_call: -; j_call: TRBJ1-6; cdr3_aa: CASRGGDANSPLHF; cdr3_nt: TGTGCCAGTCGCGGGGGAGACGCGAATTCACCCCTCCACTTT
clone_size: -; v_call: TRBV19; d_call: TRBD1; j_call: TRBJ2-5; cdr3_aa: CASKAPGGRETQYF; cdr3_nt: TGTGCCAGTAAGGCGCCAGGGGGCAGAGAGACCCAGTACTTC
clone_size: -; v_call: TRBV7-2; d_call: TRBD1; j_call: TRBJ1-1; cdr3_aa: CASSGTGDTEAFF; cdr3_nt: TGTGCCAGCAGCGGAACAGGGGATACTGAAGCTTTCTTT
clone_size: -; v_call: TRBV27; d_call: -; j_call: TRBJ1-5; cdr3_aa: CASSSRDKNQPQHF; cdr3_nt: TGTGCCAGCAGTTCCCGGGACAAAAATCAGCCCCAGCATTTT
clone_size: -; v_call: TRBV5-1; d_call: -; j_call: TRBJ2-2; cdr3_aa: CASRMEGTAGELFF; cdr3_nt: TGCGCCAGCAGAATGGAGGGGACAGCCGGGGAGCTGTTTTTT
clone_size: once; v_call: TRBV7-3; d_call: -; j_call: TRBJ1-1; cdr3_aa: CASSLMGLGGTEAFF; cdr3_nt: TGTGCCAGCAGCTTAATGGGCCTAGGGGGCACTGAAGCTTTCTTT
clone_size: -; v_call: TRBV18; d_call: TRBD1; j_call: TRBJ1-6; cdr3_aa: CASSPAGDRGSPLHF; cdr3_nt: TGTGCCAGCTCACCGGCCGGGGACAGGGGATCACCCCTCCACTTT
clone_size: -; v_call: TRBV6-4; d_call: -; j_call: TRBJ2-6; cdr3_aa: CASAQGDSGANVLTF; cdr3_nt: TGTGCCAGCGCCCAAGGGGATTCTGGGGCCAACGTCCTGACTTTC
clone_size: -; v_call: TRBV4-2; d_call: TRBD2; j_call: TRBJ2-5; cdr3_aa: CASSQGTSKEETQYF; cdr3_nt: TGTGCCAGCAGCCAAGGGACTAGCAAGGAGGAGACCCAGTACTTC
clone_size: -; v_call: TRBV19; d_call: -; j_call: TRBJ1-2; cdr3_aa: CASSIEGRGDGYTF; cdr3_nt: TGTGCCAGTAGTATTGAGGGCAGGGGTGATGGCTACACCTTC
clone_size: -; v_call: TRBV2; d_call: -; j_call: TRBJ1-6; cdr3_aa: CASGAAGGTYSPLHF; cdr3_nt: TGTGCCAGCGGCGCTGCGGGGGGCACGTATTCACCCCTCCACTTT
clone_size: -; v_call: TRBV9; d_call: -; j_call: TRBJ1-6; cdr3_aa: CASSVGGRESSPLHF; cdr3_nt: TGTGCCAGCAGCGTAGGAGGCAGGGAAAGCTCACCCCTCCACTTT
clone_size: -; v_call: TRBV28; d_call: -; j_call: TRBJ2-7; cdr3_aa: CASSLGGGRYEQYF; cdr3_nt: TGTGCCAGCAGTTTAGGGGGAGGACGCTACGAGCAGTACTTC
clone_size: -; v_call: TRBV7-3; d_call: TRBD1; j_call: TRBJ2-1; cdr3_aa: CASSLEGRRGPAEQFF; cdr3_nt: TGTGCCAGCAGCTTAGAAGGAAGAAGGGGGCCTGCGGAGCAGTTCTTC
clone_size: -; v_call: TRBV9; d_call: -; j_call: TRBJ2-3; cdr3_aa: CASSDKSAADTQYF; cdr3_nt: TGTGCCAGCAGCGACAAGAGCGCAGCAGATACGCAGTATTTT
clone_size: -; v_call: TRBV12-3/TRBV12-4; d_call: TRBD1; j_call: TRBJ2-7; cdr3_aa: CASSRGTGGEQYF; cdr3_nt: TGTGCCAGCAGCCGTGGGACAGGGGGCGAGCAGTACTTC
clone_size: few; v_call: TRBV19; d_call: -; j_call: TRBJ1-5; cdr3_aa: CASSLWRGRGNQPQHF; cdr3_nt: TGTGCCAGTAGTCTCTGGCGGGGGCGAGGCAATCAGCCCCAGCATTTT
clone_size: -; v_call: TRBV18; d_call: -; j_call: TRBJ1-5; cdr3_aa: CASSPGGNQPQHF; cdr3_nt: TGTGCCAGCTCACCAGGGGGGAATCAGCCCCAGCATTTT
clone_size: -; v_call: TRBV5-1; d_call: -; j_call: TRBJ1-1; cdr3_aa: CASSLSPGETEAFF; cdr3_nt: TGCGCCAGCAGCTTGAGCCCAGGGGAAACTGAAGCTTTCTTT
clone_size: once; v_call: TRBV27; d_call: -; j_call: TRBJ1-1; cdr3_aa: CASSHRGEAFF; cdr3_nt: TGTGCCAGCAGCCATAGAGGTGAAGCTTTCTTT
clone_size: -; v_call: TRBV10-2; d_call: -; j_call: TRBJ2-2; cdr3_aa: CASSEPGTGTTGELFF; cdr3_nt: TGCGCCAGCAGTGAACCGGGAACAGGGACCACCGGGGAGCTGTTTTTT
clone_size: -; v_call: TRBV7-9; d_call: TRBD2; j_call: TRBJ2-7; cdr3_aa: CASRAGGGPDEQYF; cdr3_nt: TGTGCCAGCCGCGCGGGGGGGGGCCCCGACGAGCAGTACTTC
clone_size: once; v_call: TRBV14; d_call: -; j_call: TRBJ1-6; cdr3_aa: CASSPQMTGNSPLHF; cdr3_nt: TGTGCCAGCAGCCCACAAATGACCGGGAATTCACCCCTCCACTTT
clone_size: few; v_call: TRBV12-3/TRBV12-4; d_call: -; j_call: TRBJ2-3; cdr3_aa: CASRKRSTDTQYF; cdr3_nt: TGTGCCAGCAGAAAGCGGAGCACAGATACGCAGTATTTT
clone_size: -; v_call: TRBV5-6; d_call: -; j_call: TRBJ2-4; cdr3_aa: CASSFLGEGEGNIQYF; cdr3_nt: TGTGCCAGCAGCTTCCTGGGGGAGGGGGAAGGGAACATTCAGTACTTC